This passage covers 26 T cell receptor beta chains from one sample sequenced in a study of blood T cell repertoires in COVID-19 (dated by TCRdb to the early 2020s). To prepare the library, the immunoSEQ multiplex PCR assay was applied. This immuneACCESS table, as held by TCRdb, lists in-frame sequences with V and J called but not all clones. Of the missing ones, under half trace to an unresolved V gene in checked studies; the others have no known cause. The sample table holds just over 650,000 clones, of which 85% to 90% were seen once. The top ten clones comprise over 0.2% of the sample. Sample: peripheral blood. The receptors stem from a woman between 18 and 30 years old with acute or convalescent COVID-19.

This chain joins TRBV3-1 (or the pseudogene TRBV3-2) and TRBJ1-1, with TRBD1 identical over 7 bases. The CDR3 has 13 amino acids. The germline V gene encodes CDR1 LGHDT and CDR2 YNNKEL (reference sequence). The V and J ends lost 2 bases and 6 bases, in that order; junction bases with no gene match: 3. The CDR3 DNA follows: TGTGCCAGCAGCCAAAGACAGGGCTCTGAAGCTTTCTTT. Translating gives CASSQRQGSEAFF.

The chain employs TRBV3-1 (or the pseudogene TRBV3-2) and TRBJ2-5; D is unclear. Germline lookup yields CDR1 LGHDT and CDR2 YNNKEL (reference sequence). The CDR3 covers 13 residues. V shed 3 bases and J shed 5 bases, with 10 bases lying between them. DNA for the CDR3: TGTGCCAGCAGCCAGGTTGTCGGGGAGACCCAGTACTTC. Protein product: CASSQVVGETQYF.

V and J are TRBV5-5 and TRBJ1-5; TRBD1 aligns across 9 bases. The CDR3 covers 15 residues. Germline loops: CDR1 SGHKS, CDR2 YYEKEE (reference sequence). Trimming at V came to 4 bases and at J to 7 bases, leaving 9 bases not matched to a gene. The DNA of the CDR3 is TGTGCCAGCAGCCCCTGGACAGGGGATGGACAGCCCCAGCATTTT. This gives the protein CASSPWTGDGQPQHF.

In regard to this clone: The sample holds other DNA sequences that translate to the same CDR3. As DNA, the CDR3 is TGTGCCAGCTCTCTAGGCTTGAACACTGAAGCTTTCTTT. Translated, it gives CASSLGLNTEAFF. V is TRBV18 and J is TRBJ1-1, with no clear D. Germline loops: CDR1 KGHSH, CDR2 LQKENI. V gave up 6 bases and J gave up 0 bases, with 8 bases separating them. CDR3 length equals 13 residues.

This clone was observed once. In DNA form, the CDR3 reads TGCGCCAGCAGCCCCGCTGCGGGGGGGCTGTCAGATACGCAGTATTTT. Its translation is CASSPAAGGLSDTQYF. V gene TRBV4-1 combines with J gene TRBJ2-3, with TRBD2 identical over 9 bases. Germline V gene data show CDR1 as MGHRA and CDR2 as YSYEKL. CDR3 length equals 16 residues. V shed 4 bases and J 4 bases; nucleotides not matched to a gene: 9.

The genes are TRBV7-2 and TRBJ2-7; TRBD2 aligns across 10 bases. Germline CDR1 is SGHTA and CDR2 is FQGNSA. The trim removed 0 bases at V and 7 bases at J, leaving 6 bases unmatched. The CDR3 totals 15 residues. CDR3 in amino acids: CASSLARTSGLEQYF. CDR3 nucleotide sequence: TGTGCCAGCAGCTTAGCCAGGACTAGCGGTCTTGAGCAGTACTTC.

V and J are TRBV10-3 and TRBJ1-5, with no clear D. The CDR3 has 12 residues. CDR1 and CDR2 from the germline V gene are ENHRY and SYGVKD. Trimming pared 4 bases from V and 3 bases from J, leaving 4 bases between. CDR3 protein: CAISGLNQPQHF. CDR3 DNA: TGTGCCATCAGTGGGCTCAATCAGCCCCAGCATTTT.

The CDR3 reads CASNLLGARDTEAFF. CDR3 bases: TGTGCCAGCAACCTGCTGGGGGCGCGAGACACTGAAGCTTTCTTT. The chain joins TRBV27 to TRBJ1-1; D is perhaps TRBD1 (6 bases). The CDR3 consists of 15 residues. Germline values: CDR1 MNHEY, CDR2 SMNVEV (reference sequence). V was pared by 7 bases and J by 3 bases, with 18 bases between.

CDR3 bases: TGTGCCAGCTCACCAAAAGTGTGGGACACACTCTACGAGCAGTACTTC. Translating it yields CASSPKVWDTLYEQYF. This chain connects TRBV18 to TRBJ2-7, with D perhaps matching TRBD1 (6 bases). The CDR3 consists of 16 residues. Between the trimmed V and J ends, which lost 2 bases and 3 bases, there was a span of 17 bases. From germline, CDR1 is KGHSH and CDR2 LQKENI.

This clone was seen only once. The CDR3 sequence: CASSIDGADGTRSIQYF. Here the CDR3 DNA reads TGTGCCAGTAGTATAGATGGGGCGGACGGGACTAGGTCCATTCAGTACTTC. The V and J genes are TRBV19 and TRBJ2-4; 8 nucleotides line up with TRBD2. The V gene's germline CDR1 is LNHDA and CDR2 SQIVND (reference sequence). J lost 9 bases, V lost 0 bases, and 13 bases had no gene match. This CDR3 contains 17 residues.

The genes are TRBV30 and TRBJ1-6; TRBD1 agrees at 7 bases. The germline gives CDR1 GTSNPN, CDR2 SVGIG (reference sequence). CDR3 length: 14 residues. Unmatched junction bases numbered 7, after V lost 4 bases and J lost 7 bases. CDR3 residues: CAWNPGQLNSPLHF. CDR3 DNA sequence: TGTGCCTGGAACCCGGGACAGCTGAATTCACCCCTCCACTTT. The variable domain in full, completed from reference TRBV30 and TRBJ1-6, reads SQTIHQWPATLVQPVGSPLSLECTVEGTSNPNLYWYRQAAGRGLQLLFYSVGIGQISSEVPQNLSASRPQDRQFILSSKKLLLSDSGFYLCAWNPGQLNSPLHFGNGTRLTVT.

This clone has a single count. The genes are TRBV5-4 and TRBJ2-7; 10 bases match TRBD2. The CDR3 extends over 14 amino acids. Trimming removed 9 bases from V and 0 bases from J; junction bases left unmatched: 6. Per germline, CDR1 SGHNT and CDR2 YYREEE (reference sequence). The CDR3: CATTSGDSSYEQYF. DNA of the CDR3: TGTGCCACCACTAGCGGGGATAGCTCCTACGAGCAGTACTTC.

This chain links TRBV27 with TRBJ1-5, with D tentatively TRBD1 (6 bases). The CDR3 spans 15 residues. The germline V gene encodes CDR1 MNHEY and CDR2 SMNVEV (reference sequence). V shed 2 bases and J shed 6 bases, with 14 bases lying between them. The DNA of the CDR3 is TGTGCCAGCAGTTTAACCCCGGGGGGCGGTCAGCCCCAGCATTTT. This translates into CASSLTPGGGQPQHF.

The chain carries TRBV5-6 and TRBJ1-5; D unclear. V was clipped by 0 bases and J by 0 bases, with 7 bases between them. The length of the CDR3 is 15 residues. Germline loops: CDR1 SGHDT, CDR2 YYEEEE. CDR3 DNA sequence: TGTGCCAGCAGCTTGGCGGCGGATAGCAATCAGCCCCAGCATTTT. Protein sequence: CASSLAADSNQPQHF.

J is TRBJ2-1 and V is TRBV6-5; 7 bases line up with TRBD1. Germline V gives CDR1 MNHEY, CDR2 SVGAGI. J was trimmed by 6 bases and V by 2 bases; bases with no gene match: 7. The CDR3 contains 15 residues. CDR3 in amino acids: CASSYTGTVGNEQFF. CDR3 DNA: TGTGCCAGCAGTTACACCGGGACAGTGGGCAATGAGCAGTTCTTC.

The genes are TRBV28 and TRBJ2-7, with D possibly TRBD2 on 6 matching bases. The CDR3 is 17 amino acids. V lost 2 bases and J 3 bases, leaving 20 bases between the germline ends. Germline CDR1 is MDHEN and CDR2 is SYDVKM. The CDR3 region has the DNA TGTGCCAGCAGTTTACGGCCGGGGCGGGGCTTTGTCTACGAGCAGTACTTC. Protein sequence: CASSLRPGRGFVYEQYF. The full variable domain, completed using reference TRBV28 and TRBJ2-7, is DVKVTQSSRYLVKRTGEKVFLECVQDMDHENMFWYRQDPGLGLRLIYFSYDVKMKEKGDIPEGYSVSREKKERFSLILESASTNQTSMYLCASSLRPGRGFVYEQYFGPGTRLTVT.

The chain links TRBV6-5 to TRBJ1-6, with D perhaps matching TRBD1 (6 bases). Germline values: CDR1 MNHEY, CDR2 SVGAGI. The CDR3 spans 12 residues. V was trimmed by 6 bases and J by 11 bases, leaving 11 bases between them. CDR3 nucleotides: TGTGCCAGCAGCTCGACAGGCGCACCCCTCCACTTT. Translating gives CASSSTGAPLHF.

The chain uses TRBV10-3 and TRBJ2-3, with 8 bases aligning to TRBD1. V shed 0 bases and J 1 base; nucleotides not matched to a gene: 6. Germline assignment: CDR1 ENHRY and CDR2 SYGVKD. There are 17 residues in the CDR3. The DNA for the CDR3 is TGTGCCATCAGTGAGTCGATTATGACAGGGGGCACAGATACGCAGTATTTT. This sequence encodes CAISESIMTGGTDTQYF.

This clone was picked up one time. The V gene is TRBV2, the J gene TRBJ2-4; D ambiguous. Germline V gene lookup returns CDR1 SNHLY and CDR2 FYNNEI. CDR3 length: 16 amino acids. Trimming removed 3 bases at V and 4 bases at J, with 16 bases between. DNA of the CDR3: TGTGCCAGCAGTGACTCATCATCTGGGCAGAAAAACATTCAGTACTTC. It yields the protein CASSDSSSGQKNIQYF.

The chain recombines TRBV4-1 with TRBJ1-1, with 8 bases that match TRBD1. The CDR3 sequence is 14 residues long. Germline trimming cut 3 bases from V and 4 bases from J; bases unmatched to any gene: 4. The V gene's germline CDR1 is MGHRA and CDR2 YSYEKL. The DNA of the CDR3 is TGCGCCAGCAGCCAGGACAGGGTGGGCACTGAAGCTTTCTTT. Amino acids: CASSQDRVGTEAFF.

This chain uses TRBV27 with TRBJ1-6, with no clear D. Germline V CDR1 and CDR2: MNHEY, SMNVEV (reference sequence). The ends were cut back, 2 bases at V and 9 bases at J, with 11 bases in the middle. The CDR3 totals 14 residues. CDR3 DNA sequence: TGTGCCAGCAGTTTAACTGTGTACGGTTCACCCCTCCACTTT. It encodes CASSLTVYGSPLHF.

This clone occurred a few times. The gene calls are TRBV25-1 and TRBJ1-2; no reliable D call. There are 13 residues in the CDR3. Trimming shortened V by 4 bases and J by 4 bases, and 10 bases separated the two germline ends. Germline V lookup: CDR1 MGHDK, CDR2 SYGVNS. Here the CDR3 DNA reads TGTGCCAGCAGTGCCCGGGGTAGCTATGGCTACACCTTC. Encoded protein: CASSARGSYGYTF.

The chain joins TRBV30 to TRBJ1-1, with no clear D. CDR3 length equals 15 residues. Germline V CDR1 and CDR2: GTSNPN, SVGIG (reference sequence). V was trimmed by 1 base and J by 5 bases, leaving 17 bases between them. CDR3: CAWSGKWRGSTEAFF. DNA for the CDR3: TGTGCCTGGAGTGGAAAGTGGCGGGGTAGTACTGAAGCTTTCTTT.

This clone was observed once. The chain is built from TRBV6-5 and TRBJ1-1; D unclear. CDR3 length equals 13 residues. Trimming removed 7 bases at V and 3 bases at J, with 12 bases between. Germline values: CDR1 MNHEY, CDR2 SVGAGI. The CDR3 spells CASNRKHYTEAFF. CDR3 coding DNA: TGTGCCAGCAATAGAAAGCATTACACTGAAGCTTTCTTT.

This clone occurred once. This chain joins TRBV30 and TRBJ1-2; tentative D call: TRBD1 (6 bases). Germline CDR1 is GTSNPN and CDR2 is SVGIG (reference sequence). The V end lost 3 bases, the J end lost 4 bases, and 12 bases lay between the germline ends. The CDR3 is 13 amino acids. The DNA for the CDR3 is TGTGCCTGGAGAATGACAGGAGGCTATGGCTACACCTTC. Translating gives CAWRMTGGYGYTF.

The J gene is TRBJ2-7, the V gene TRBV10-3, with D unclear. This CDR3 contains 12 residues. V was trimmed by 2 bases and J by 7 bases, leaving 9 bases between them. Germline V lookup: CDR1 ENHRY, CDR2 SYGVKD. The CDR3 reads CAISEERWEQYF. CDR3 nucleotide sequence: TGTGCCATCAGTGAGGAGAGGTGGGAGCAGTACTTC.